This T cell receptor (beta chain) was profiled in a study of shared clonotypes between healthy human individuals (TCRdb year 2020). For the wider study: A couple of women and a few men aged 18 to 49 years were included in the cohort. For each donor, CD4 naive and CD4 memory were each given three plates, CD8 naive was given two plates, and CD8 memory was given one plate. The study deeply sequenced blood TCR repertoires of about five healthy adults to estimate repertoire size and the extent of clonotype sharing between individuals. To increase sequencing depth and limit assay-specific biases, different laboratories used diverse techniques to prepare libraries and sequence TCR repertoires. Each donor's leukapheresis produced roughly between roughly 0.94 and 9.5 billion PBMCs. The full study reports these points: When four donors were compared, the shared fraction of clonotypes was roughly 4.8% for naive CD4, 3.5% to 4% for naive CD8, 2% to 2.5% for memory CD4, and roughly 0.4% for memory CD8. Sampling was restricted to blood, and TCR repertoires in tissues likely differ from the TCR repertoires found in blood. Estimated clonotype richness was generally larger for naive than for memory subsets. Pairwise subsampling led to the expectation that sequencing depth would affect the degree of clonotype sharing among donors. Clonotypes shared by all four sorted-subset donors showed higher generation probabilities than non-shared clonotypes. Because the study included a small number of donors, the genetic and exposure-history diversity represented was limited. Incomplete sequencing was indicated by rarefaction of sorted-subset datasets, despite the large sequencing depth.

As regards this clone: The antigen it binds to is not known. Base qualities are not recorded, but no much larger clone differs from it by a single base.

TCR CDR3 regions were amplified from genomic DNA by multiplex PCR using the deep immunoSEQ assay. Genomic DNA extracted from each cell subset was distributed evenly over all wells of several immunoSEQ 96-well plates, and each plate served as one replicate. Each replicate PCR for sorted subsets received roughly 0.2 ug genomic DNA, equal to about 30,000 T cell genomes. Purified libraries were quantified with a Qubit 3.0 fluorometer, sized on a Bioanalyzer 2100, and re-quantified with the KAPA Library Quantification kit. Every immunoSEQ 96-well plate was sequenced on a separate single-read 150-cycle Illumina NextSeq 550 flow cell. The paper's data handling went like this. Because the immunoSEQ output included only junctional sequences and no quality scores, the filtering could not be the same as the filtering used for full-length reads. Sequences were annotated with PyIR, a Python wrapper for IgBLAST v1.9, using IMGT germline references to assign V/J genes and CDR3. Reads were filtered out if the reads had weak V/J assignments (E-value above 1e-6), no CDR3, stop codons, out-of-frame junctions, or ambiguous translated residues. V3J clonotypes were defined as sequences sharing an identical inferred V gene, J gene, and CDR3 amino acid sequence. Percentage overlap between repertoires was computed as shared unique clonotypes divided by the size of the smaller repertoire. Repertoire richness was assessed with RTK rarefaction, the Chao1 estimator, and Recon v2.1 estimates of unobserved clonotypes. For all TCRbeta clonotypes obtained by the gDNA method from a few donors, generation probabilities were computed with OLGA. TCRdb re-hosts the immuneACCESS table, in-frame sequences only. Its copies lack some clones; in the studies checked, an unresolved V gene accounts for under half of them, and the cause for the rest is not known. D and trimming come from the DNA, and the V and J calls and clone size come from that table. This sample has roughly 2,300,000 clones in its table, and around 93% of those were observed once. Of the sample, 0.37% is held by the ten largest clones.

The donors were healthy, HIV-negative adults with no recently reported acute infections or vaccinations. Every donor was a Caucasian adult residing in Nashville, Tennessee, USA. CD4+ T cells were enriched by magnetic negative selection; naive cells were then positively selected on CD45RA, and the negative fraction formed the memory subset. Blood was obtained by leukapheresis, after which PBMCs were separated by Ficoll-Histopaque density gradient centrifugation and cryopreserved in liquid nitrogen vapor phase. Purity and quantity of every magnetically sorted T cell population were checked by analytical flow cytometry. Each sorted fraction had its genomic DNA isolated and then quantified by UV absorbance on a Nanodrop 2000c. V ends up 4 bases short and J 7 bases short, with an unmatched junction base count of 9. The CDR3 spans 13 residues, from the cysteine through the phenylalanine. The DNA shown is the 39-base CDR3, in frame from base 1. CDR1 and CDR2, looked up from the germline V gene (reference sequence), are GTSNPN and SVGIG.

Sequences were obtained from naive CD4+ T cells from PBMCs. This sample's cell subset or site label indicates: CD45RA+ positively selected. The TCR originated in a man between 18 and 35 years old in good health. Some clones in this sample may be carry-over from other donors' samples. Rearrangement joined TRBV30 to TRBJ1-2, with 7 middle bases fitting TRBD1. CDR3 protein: CAWNPGQRGGYTF. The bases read TGTGCCTGGAATCCGGGACAGAGGGGTGGCTACACCTTC.